The clone carrying this T cell receptor (beta chain) was seen at least ten times. This sample was included in a study of prognosis after radiotherapy for stage I lung cancer. Study overall: All non-small cell lung cancer patients were considered medically inoperable. Among the patients, over five had squamous cell carcinoma and twelve had adenocarcinoma. SBRT spanned 3 to 5 fractions, reaching a biologically effective dose of at least 100 Gy.

Genomic DNA was subjected to two-round multiplex PCR for amplification of TCR beta CDR3. First-round PCR used primers specific to each TRBV and TRBJ gene. Second-round PCR employed universal primers. TCRdb reprocessed the multiplex PCR reads via MiXCR and lists one record per CDR3 protein. The repertoire holds some 35,000 distinct CDR3 sequences, around 30% seen once, with 25% to 30% in the top ten. With 2 bases removed from V and 2 bases from J, the gap between germline ends came to 5 bases. The germline V gene has CDR1 MNHEY and CDR2 SVGAGI. The CDR3 is 13 residues long. Sequencing was performed on PBMCs, taken before or after stereotactic body radiation therapy (not recorded which). V gene TRBV6-5 combines with J gene TRBJ2-3; D is undetermined. The TCR sequence derives from a donor older than 45 with non-small cell lung cancer. This CDR3 reads CASSYRSTDTQYF. CDR3 coding DNA: TGTGCCAGCAGTTACCGCTCCACAGATACGCAGTATTTT.